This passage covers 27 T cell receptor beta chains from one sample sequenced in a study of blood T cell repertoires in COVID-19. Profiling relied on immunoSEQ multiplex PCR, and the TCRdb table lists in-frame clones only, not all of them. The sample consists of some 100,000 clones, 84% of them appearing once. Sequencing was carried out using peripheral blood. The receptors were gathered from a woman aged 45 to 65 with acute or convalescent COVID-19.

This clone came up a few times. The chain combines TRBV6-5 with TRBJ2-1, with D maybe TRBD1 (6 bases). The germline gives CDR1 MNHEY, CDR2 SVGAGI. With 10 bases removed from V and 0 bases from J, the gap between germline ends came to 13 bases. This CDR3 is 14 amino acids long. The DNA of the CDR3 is TGTGCCAACATGAGGGGGAGCTCCTACAATGAGCAGTTCTTC. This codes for CANMRGSSYNEQFF.

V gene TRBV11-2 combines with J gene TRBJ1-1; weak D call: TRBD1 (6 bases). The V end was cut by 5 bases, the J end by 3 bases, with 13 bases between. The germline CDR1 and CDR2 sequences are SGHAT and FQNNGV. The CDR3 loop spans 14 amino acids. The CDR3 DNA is TGTGCCAGCAGCGTAATACAGGGTTACACTGAAGCTTTCTTT. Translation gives CASSVIQGYTEAFF.

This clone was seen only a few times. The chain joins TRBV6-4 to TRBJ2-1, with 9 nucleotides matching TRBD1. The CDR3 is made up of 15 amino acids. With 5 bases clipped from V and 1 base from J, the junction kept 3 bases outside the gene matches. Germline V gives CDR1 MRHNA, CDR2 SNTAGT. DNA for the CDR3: TGTGCCAGCAGTAAACAGGGGGCGTCCTACAATGAGCAGTTCTTC. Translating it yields CASSKQGASYNEQFF.

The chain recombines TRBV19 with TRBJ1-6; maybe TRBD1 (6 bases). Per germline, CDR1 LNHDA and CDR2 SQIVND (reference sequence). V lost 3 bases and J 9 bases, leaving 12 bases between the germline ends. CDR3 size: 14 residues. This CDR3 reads CASSIPGVGSPLHF. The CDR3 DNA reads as TGTGCCAGTAGTATCCCAGGGGTTGGTTCACCCCTCCACTTT.

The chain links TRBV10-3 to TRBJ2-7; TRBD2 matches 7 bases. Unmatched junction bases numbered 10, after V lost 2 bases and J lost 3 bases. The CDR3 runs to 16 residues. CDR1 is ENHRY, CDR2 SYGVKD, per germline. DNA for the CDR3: TGTGCCATCAGTGAGGGGAGGGGTGGGGGTGACTACGAGCAGTACTTC. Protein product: CAISEGRGGGDYEQYF.

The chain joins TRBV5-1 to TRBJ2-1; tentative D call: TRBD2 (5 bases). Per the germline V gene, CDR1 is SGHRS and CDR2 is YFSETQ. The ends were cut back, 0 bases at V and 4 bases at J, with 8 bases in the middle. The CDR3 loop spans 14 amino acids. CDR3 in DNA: TGCGCCAGCAGCTTGGGAGGACTTTACAATGAGCAGTTCTTC. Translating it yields CASSLGGLYNEQFF.

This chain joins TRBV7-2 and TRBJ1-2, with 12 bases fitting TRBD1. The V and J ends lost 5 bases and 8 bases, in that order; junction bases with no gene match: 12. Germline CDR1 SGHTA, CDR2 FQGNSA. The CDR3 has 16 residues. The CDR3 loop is CASSPHTGQGAGGYTF. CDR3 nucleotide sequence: TGTGCCAGCAGCCCCCACACGGGACAGGGGGCGGGAGGCTACACCTTC.

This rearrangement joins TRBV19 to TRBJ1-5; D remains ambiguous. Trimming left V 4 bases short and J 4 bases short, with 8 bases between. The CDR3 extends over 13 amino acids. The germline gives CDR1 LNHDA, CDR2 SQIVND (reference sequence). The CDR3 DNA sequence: TGTGCCAGTAGTACAACAGCTAATCAGCCCCAGCATTTT. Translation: CASSTTANQPQHF.

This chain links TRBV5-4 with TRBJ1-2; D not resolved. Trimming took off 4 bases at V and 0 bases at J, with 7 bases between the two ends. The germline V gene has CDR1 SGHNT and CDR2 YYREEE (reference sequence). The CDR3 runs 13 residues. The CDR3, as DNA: TGTGCCAGCAGCCCCGGTACTAACTATGGCTACACCTTC. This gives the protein CASSPGTNYGYTF.

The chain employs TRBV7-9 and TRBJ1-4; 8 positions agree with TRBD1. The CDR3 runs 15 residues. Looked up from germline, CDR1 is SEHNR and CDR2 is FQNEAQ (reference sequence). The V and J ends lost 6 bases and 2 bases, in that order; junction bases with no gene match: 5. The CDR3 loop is CASSTGGNTNEKLFF. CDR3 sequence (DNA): TGTGCCAGCAGTACAGGGGGTAATACTAATGAAAAACTGTTTTTT.

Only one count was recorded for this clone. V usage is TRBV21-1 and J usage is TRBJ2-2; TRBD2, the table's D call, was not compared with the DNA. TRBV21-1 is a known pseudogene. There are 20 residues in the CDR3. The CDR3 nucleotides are TGTGCCAGCACCCATCCCGTTCTAGCGGGGGGGGGCTTGATCACCGGGGAGCTGTTTTTT. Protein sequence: CASTHPVLAGGGLITGELFF.

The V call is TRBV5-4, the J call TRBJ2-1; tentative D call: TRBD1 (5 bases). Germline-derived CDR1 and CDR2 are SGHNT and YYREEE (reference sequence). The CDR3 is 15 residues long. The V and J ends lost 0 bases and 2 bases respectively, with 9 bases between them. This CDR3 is CASSLGGQTYNEQFF. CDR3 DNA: TGTGCCAGCAGCTTGGGGGGCCAGACCTACAATGAGCAGTTCTTC.

The CDR3 DNA follows: TGTGCCAGCAGACAGACAGGGACCTATGGCTACACCTTC. This encodes CASRQTGTYGYTF. The rearrangement links TRBV6-5 to TRBJ1-2, with 7 positions matching TRBD1. The germline gives CDR1 MNHEY, CDR2 SVGAGI. After removal of 6 bases from V and 4 bases from J, the junction contained 5 bases not matched to a gene. This CDR3 has 13 amino acids.

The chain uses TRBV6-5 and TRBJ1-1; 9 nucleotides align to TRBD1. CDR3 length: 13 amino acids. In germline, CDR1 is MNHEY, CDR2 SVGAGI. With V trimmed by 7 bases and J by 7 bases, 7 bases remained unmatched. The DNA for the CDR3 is TGTGCCAGCAACACAGGGGGCGCGGTTGAAGCTTTCTTT. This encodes CASNTGGAVEAFF.

The CDR3, as DNA: TGTGCCAGCAGCCAAGTCGCGCGGGAGGGGGGAACTGAAGCTTTCTTT. Translating it yields CASSQVAREGGTEAFF. The rearrangement links TRBV4-2 to TRBJ1-1; D might be TRBD1 (6 bases). The CDR3 has 16 residues. The V end lost 1 base, the J end lost 5 bases, and 17 bases lay between the germline ends. The V gene's germline CDR1 is LGHNA and CDR2 YNFKEQ.

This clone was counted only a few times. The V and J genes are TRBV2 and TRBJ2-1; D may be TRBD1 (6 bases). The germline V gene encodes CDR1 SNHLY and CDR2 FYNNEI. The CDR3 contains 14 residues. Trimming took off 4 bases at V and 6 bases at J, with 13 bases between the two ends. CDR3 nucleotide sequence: TGTGCCAGCAGTGTCGGACAGAGTTCCAATGAGCAGTTCTTC. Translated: CASSVGQSSNEQFF.

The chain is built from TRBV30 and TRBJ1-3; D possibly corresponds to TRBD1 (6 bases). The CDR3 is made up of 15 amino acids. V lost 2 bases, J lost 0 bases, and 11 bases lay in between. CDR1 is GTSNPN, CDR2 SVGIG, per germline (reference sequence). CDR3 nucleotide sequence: TGTGCCTGGAGTTATACAGGGATCTCTGGAAACACCATATATTTT. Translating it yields CAWSYTGISGNTIYF.

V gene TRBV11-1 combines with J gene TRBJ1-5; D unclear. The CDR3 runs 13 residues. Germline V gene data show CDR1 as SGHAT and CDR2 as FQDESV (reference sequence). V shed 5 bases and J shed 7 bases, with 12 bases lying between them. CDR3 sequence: CASSPRSGQPQHF. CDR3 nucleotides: TGTGCCAGCAGCCCTCGGTCGGGGCAGCCCCAGCATTTT.

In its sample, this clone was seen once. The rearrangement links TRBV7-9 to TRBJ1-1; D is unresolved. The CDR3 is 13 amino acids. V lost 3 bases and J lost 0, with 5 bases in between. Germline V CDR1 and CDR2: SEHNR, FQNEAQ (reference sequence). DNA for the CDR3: TGTGCCAGCAGCTTCGACATGAACACTGAAGCTTTCTTT. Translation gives CASSFDMNTEAFF.

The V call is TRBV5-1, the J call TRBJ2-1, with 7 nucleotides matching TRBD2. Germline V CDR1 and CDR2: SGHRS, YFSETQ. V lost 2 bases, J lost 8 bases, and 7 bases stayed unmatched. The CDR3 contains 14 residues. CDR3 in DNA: TGCGCCAGCAGCTTCAATGGGGCGGGGGATGAGCAGTTCTTC. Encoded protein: CASSFNGAGDEQFF.

The CDR3 DNA reads as TGTGCCAGGCGACAGGGGTTGGACTATGGCTACACCTTC. Translated, it gives CARRQGLDYGYTF. The rearrangement uses TRBV2 and TRBJ1-2, with 8 bases that match TRBD1. The germline V gene has CDR1 SNHLY and CDR2 FYNNEI. Germline trimming cut 9 bases from V and 3 bases from J; bases unmatched to any gene: 6. The CDR3 has 13 amino acids.

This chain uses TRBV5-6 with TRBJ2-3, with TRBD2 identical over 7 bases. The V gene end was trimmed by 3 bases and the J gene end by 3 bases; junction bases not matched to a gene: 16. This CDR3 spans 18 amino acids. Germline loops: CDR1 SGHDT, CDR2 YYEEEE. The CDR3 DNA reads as TGTGCCAGCAGCTCCCTGGGGCGGGGGACCACCTTAACAGATACGCAGTATTTT. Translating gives CASSSLGRGTTLTDTQYF.

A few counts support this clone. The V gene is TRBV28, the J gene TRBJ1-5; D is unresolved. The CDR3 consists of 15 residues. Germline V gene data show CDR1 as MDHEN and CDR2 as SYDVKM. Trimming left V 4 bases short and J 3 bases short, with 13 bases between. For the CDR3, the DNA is TGTGCCAGCAGTTCCCGCGGAGGCGCCAATCAGCCCCAGCATTTT. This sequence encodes CASSSRGGANQPQHF.

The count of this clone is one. In nucleotides, the CDR3 is TGTGCCAGCAGCCCTCCCAGGATTCTCAACACTGAAGCTTTCTTT. Residues: CASSPPRILNTEAFF. This chain connects TRBV9 to TRBJ1-1; no clear D gene. The CDR3 contains 15 residues. V gave up 4 bases and J gave up 2 bases, with 15 bases separating them. Germline-derived CDR1 and CDR2 are SGDLS and YYNGEE. The entire variable domain, with the rest obtained from reference TRBV9 and TRBJ1-1, is as follows: DSGVTQTPKHLITATGQRVTLRCSPRSGDLSVYWYQQSLDQGLQFLIQYYNGEERAKGNILERFSAQQFPDLHSELNLSSLELGDSALYFCASSPPRILNTEAFFGQGTRLTVV.

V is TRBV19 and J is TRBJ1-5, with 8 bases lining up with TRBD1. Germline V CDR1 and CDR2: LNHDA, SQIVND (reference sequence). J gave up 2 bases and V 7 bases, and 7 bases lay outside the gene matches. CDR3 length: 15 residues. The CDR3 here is CASTLDRAGNQPQHF. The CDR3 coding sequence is TGTGCCAGTACCCTGGACAGGGCAGGCAATCAGCCCCAGCATTTT.

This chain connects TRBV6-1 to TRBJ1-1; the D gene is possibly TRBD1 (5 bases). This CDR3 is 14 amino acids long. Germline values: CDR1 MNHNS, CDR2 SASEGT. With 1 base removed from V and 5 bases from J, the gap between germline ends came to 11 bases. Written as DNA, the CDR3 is TGTGCCAGCAGTGAAGTCGGTAGGGGAACTGAAGCTTTCTTT. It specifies CASSEVGRGTEAFF.

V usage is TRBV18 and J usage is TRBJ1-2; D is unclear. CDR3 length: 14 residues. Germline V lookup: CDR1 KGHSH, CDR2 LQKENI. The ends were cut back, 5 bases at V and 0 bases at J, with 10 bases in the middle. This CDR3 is CASSLTDSNYGYTF. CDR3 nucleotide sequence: TGTGCCAGCTCATTGACCGACTCTAACTATGGCTACACCTTC.